The 23 T cell receptor beta chains given below trace back to one sample, sequenced in a study of cytomegalovirus exposure and HLA in healthy donors. PCR involved 60 Vbeta and 13 Jbeta primers. Produced via immunoSEQ multiplex PCR; TCRdb's table is partial and in-frame only. The sample yields over 100,000 clones, approximately 80% seen once. What was sequenced was PBMCs. These receptors were obtained from a male donor in good health and CMV-seropositive.

V and J are TRBV6-5 and TRBJ1-6; D ambiguous. CDR3 length equals 14 residues. Trimming stripped 0 bases from V and 13 bases from J, with 13 bases between. Germline CDR1 is MNHEY and CDR2 is SVGAGI. This CDR3 is CASSYSIAGNPLHF. The CDR3 DNA sequence: TGTGCCAGCAGTTACTCGATAGCCGGTAACCCCCTCCACTTT.

This chain links TRBV27 with TRBJ1-1; D might be TRBD1 (6 bases). The germline gives CDR1 MNHEY, CDR2 SMNVEV (reference sequence). CDR3 length equals 12 residues. With 5 bases removed from V and 8 bases from J, the gap between germline ends came to 12 bases. This CDR3 reads CASSTGITEAFF. Here the CDR3 DNA reads TGTGCCAGCAGTACAGGGATAACCGAAGCTTTCTTT.

The chain links TRBV5-6 to TRBJ1-1, with TRBD1 matching over 8 bases. The germline V gene has CDR1 SGHDT and CDR2 YYEEEE. The V gene end was trimmed by 4 bases and the J gene end by 6 bases; junction bases not matched to a gene: 5. CDR3 size: 13 residues. The CDR3 region is CASSPQGVPEAFF. DNA of the CDR3: TGTGCCAGCAGCCCACAGGGGGTTCCTGAAGCTTTCTTT. Based on the CDR3 plus reference TRBV5-6 and TRBJ1-1, the full variable domain is DAGVTQSPTHLIKTRGQQVTLRCSPKSGHDTVSWYQQALGQGPQFIFQYYEEEERQRGNFPDRFSGHQFPNYSSELNVNALLLGDSALYLCASSPQGVPEAFFGQGTRLTVV.

This clone was seen more than once but under ten times. The chain recombines TRBV11-2 with TRBJ2-1, with D perhaps TRBD2 (9 bases). The V gene's germline CDR1 is SGHAT and CDR2 FQNNGV. This CDR3 has 17 amino acids. V lost 6 bases, J lost 5 bases, and 23 bases lay in between. CDR3 residues: CASSQGALAGYDNEQFF. The CDR3 coding sequence is TGTGCCAGCAGTCAGGGGGCTCTAGCGGGATATGACAATGAGCAGTTCTTC.

The V call is TRBV5-1, the J call TRBJ2-7, with TRBD1 matching 11 bases. V lost 2 bases, J lost 2 bases, and 9 bases stayed unmatched. The CDR3 runs to 17 residues. Germline CDR1 is SGHRS and CDR2 is YFSETQ. The CDR3 DNA sequence: TGCGCCAGCAGCTTCGGACAGGGGGCGGGTAGGACCTACGAGCAGTACTTC. Protein: CASSFGQGAGRTYEQYF.

This clone was found a few times. Here the CDR3 DNA reads TGTGCCAGCAGCTTACAGGGGAGTGGGGCCAACGTCCTGACTTTC. Its translation is CASSLQGSGANVLTF. The chain carries TRBV11-1 and TRBJ2-6, with D tentatively TRBD1 (6 bases). Germline-derived CDR1 and CDR2 are SGHAT and FQDESV (reference sequence). The CDR3 is 15 amino acids. Trimming pared 2 bases from V and 3 bases from J, leaving 8 bases between.

The chain joins TRBV2 to TRBJ2-5, with D possibly TRBD2 on 6 matching bases. The CDR3 spans 15 residues. In germline, CDR1 is SNHLY, CDR2 FYNNEI. V was cut by 2 bases and J by 4 bases, with 14 bases left in between. CDR3: CASSEPGSGAETQYF. The CDR3 region has the DNA TGTGCCAGCAGTGAACCAGGGTCGGGAGCAGAGACCCAGTACTTC. Together with reference TRBV2 and TRBJ2-5, the CDR3 gives the full variable domain: EPEVTQTPSHQVTQMGQEVILRCVPISNHLYFYWYRQILGQKVEFLVSFYNNEISEKSEIFDDQFSVERPDGSNFTLKIRSTKLEDSAMYFCASSEPGSGAETQYFGPGTRLLVL.

The chain employs TRBV28 and TRBJ1-4, with D possibly matching TRBD1 (5 bases). Germline assignment: CDR1 MDHEN and CDR2 SYDVKM. The CDR3 consists of 15 residues. The V end was cut by 2 bases, the J end by 8 bases, with 15 bases between. CDR3 protein: CASSLPGTGREKLFF. In DNA, the CDR3 is TGTGCCAGCAGTTTACCCGGGACTGGAAGGGAAAAACTGTTTTTT.

The chain recombines TRBV5-4 with TRBJ2-5; perhaps TRBD2 as D (6 bases). Germline CDR1 reads SGHNT; CDR2 reads YYREEE (reference sequence). The CDR3 is 14 amino acids. Deletions cut 6 bases from V and 5 bases from J, with 17 bases between. In nucleotides, the CDR3 is TGTGCCAGCACCCCCGGGGGAACATTCGAGACCCAGTACTTC. This codes for CASTPGGTFETQYF.

This clone turned up a few times. V and J are TRBV28 and TRBJ2-3; 7 nucleotides line up with TRBD1. The CDR3 runs to 14 residues. CDR1 and CDR2 (germline): MDHEN, SYDVKM. V lost 8 bases, J lost 5 bases, and 10 bases stayed unmatched. DNA of the CDR3: TGTGCCAGCGAAGACTTACAGGGGAAAGATACGCAGTATTTT. Protein sequence: CASEDLQGKDTQYF.

CDR3 sequence: CASSLGTTYTGELFF. CDR3 coding DNA: TGTGCCAGCAGCTTAGGGACTACGTACACCGGGGAGCTGTTTTTT. The rearrangement links TRBV11-2 to TRBJ2-2; the D gene is possibly TRBD2 (6 bases). Trimming shortened V by 1 base and J by 3 bases, and 9 bases separated the two germline ends. This CDR3 has 15 residues. Germline V gene lookup returns CDR1 SGHAT and CDR2 FQNNGV.

This chain uses TRBV7-5 with TRBJ1-3. TRBV7-5 is reported as a pseudogene. There are 16 residues in the CDR3. The CDR3 sequence: CVRSSQEDRSGNTIYF. In nucleotides, the CDR3 is TGTGTCAGAAGCTCCCAGGAGGATCGCTCTGGAAACACCATATATTTT.

The J gene is TRBJ1-6, the V gene TRBV5-1, with a possible D match to TRBD1 (6 bases). The V end lost 4 bases, the J end lost 10 bases, and 18 bases lay between the germline ends. CDR1 and CDR2 from the germline V gene are SGHRS and YFSETQ. The CDR3 has 15 amino acids. For the CDR3, the DNA is TGCGCCAGCAGCCCCGACAGGCCACTGGGGTCACCCCTCCACTTT. Translated, it gives CASSPDRPLGSPLHF.

V usage is TRBV6-6 and J usage is TRBJ1-5; 7 nucleotides agree with TRBD1. Losses at the gene ends were 2 bases for V and 1 base for J; bases not matched to a gene: 2. Per the germline V gene, CDR1 is MNHNY and CDR2 is SVGAGI (reference sequence). This CDR3 has 15 amino acids. This CDR3 reads CASSYQGESNQPQHF. In DNA form, the CDR3 reads TGTGCCAGCAGTTACCAGGGGGAGAGCAATCAGCCCCAGCATTTT.

This chain joins TRBV7-9 and TRBJ2-5; TRBD1 matches 8 bases. The ends lost 1 base at V and 0 bases at J; junction bases unmatched: 4. This CDR3 is built from 16 residues. CDR1 is SEHNR, CDR2 FQNEAQ, per germline (reference sequence). The CDR3 spells CASSLVRTGYQETQYF. The CDR3 nucleotides are TGTGCCAGCAGCTTAGTTCGGACAGGGTACCAAGAGACCCAGTACTTC.

The CDR3 reads CASSITGEPSGANVLTF. The DNA for the CDR3 is TGTGCCAGCAGTATAACAGGGGAACCCTCTGGGGCCAACGTCCTGACTTTC. This sequence joins TRBV2 and TRBJ2-6; 7 bases align to TRBD1. The V gene end was trimmed by 5 bases and the J gene end by 0 bases; junction bases not matched to a gene: 7. The CDR3 loop spans 17 amino acids. The germline V gene has CDR1 SNHLY and CDR2 FYNNEI.

V is TRBV28 and J is TRBJ2-5; D perhaps matches TRBD1 (5 bases). This CDR3 has 18 residues. V lost 7 bases, J lost 2 bases, and 26 bases lay in between. The germline CDR1 and CDR2 sequences are MDHEN and SYDVKM. Here the CDR3 DNA reads TGTGCCAGCACCCCGCCAGGGCCCTTCCTCCTCTTACAAGAGACCCAGTACTTC. Translating it yields CASTPPGPFLLLQETQYF.

The rearrangement uses TRBV7-2 and TRBJ2-7, with TRBD2 matching over 8 bases. The ends lost 3 bases at V and 4 bases at J; junction bases unmatched: 5. The CDR3 has 14 amino acids. Germline CDR1 reads SGHTA; CDR2 reads FQGNSA. CDR3 nucleotides: TGTGCCAGCAGCTTGCGGGAGGTTGGGTACGAGCAGTACTTC. Amino acid sequence: CASSLREVGYEQYF.

The chain has TRBV2 and TRBJ2-7; 11 bases are a match to TRBD2. Germline CDR1 is SNHLY and CDR2 is FYNNEI. Unmatched junction bases numbered 7, after V lost 5 bases and J lost 7 bases. The CDR3 consists of 14 residues. Here the CDR3 DNA reads TGTGCCAGCAGTATGGGACTAGCGGTCTGGGAGCAGTACTTC. As protein: CASSMGLAVWEQYF.

In its sample, this clone was seen a few times. V gene TRBV5-1 combines with J gene TRBJ2-3, with a possible D match to TRBD2 (7 bases). CDR1 and CDR2 from the germline V gene are SGHRS and YFSETQ. Trimming removed 5 bases at V and 2 bases at J, with 12 bases between. CDR3 length: 14 residues. This CDR3 reads CASREAGATDTQYF. The CDR3 DNA reads TGCGCCAGCAGGGAGGCGGGGGCCACAGATACGCAGTATTTT.

This clone occurred a few times. V is TRBV6-1 and J is TRBJ1-3; weak D call: TRBD1 (6 bases). The CDR3 is made up of 14 amino acids. Germline-derived CDR1 and CDR2 are MNHNS and SASEGT. Trimming removed 2 bases from V and 2 bases from J, with 7 bases in between. The CDR3 loop reads CASSEPGAGNTIYF. In DNA form, the CDR3 reads TGTGCCAGCAGTGAACCAGGGGCTGGAAACACCATATATTTT.

The chain carries TRBV10-3 and TRBJ1-2; D ambiguous. The CDR3 runs to 14 residues. Deletions cut 3 bases from V and 3 bases from J, with 11 bases between. Germline lookup yields CDR1 ENHRY and CDR2 SYGVKD. The CDR3 region is CAISEVADYYGYTF. The CDR3 bases are TGTGCCATCAGTGAAGTTGCTGACTACTATGGCTACACCTTC.

A few counts support this clone. The CDR3 spells CASRSSTGEQYF. CDR3 bases: TGTGCCAGCAGGTCCTCCACGGGCGAGCAGTACTTC. The chain uses TRBV6-5 and TRBJ2-7; D is unclear. The CDR3 contains 12 residues. V was cut by 6 bases and J by 6 bases, with 12 bases left in between. In germline, CDR1 is MNHEY, CDR2 SVGAGI.